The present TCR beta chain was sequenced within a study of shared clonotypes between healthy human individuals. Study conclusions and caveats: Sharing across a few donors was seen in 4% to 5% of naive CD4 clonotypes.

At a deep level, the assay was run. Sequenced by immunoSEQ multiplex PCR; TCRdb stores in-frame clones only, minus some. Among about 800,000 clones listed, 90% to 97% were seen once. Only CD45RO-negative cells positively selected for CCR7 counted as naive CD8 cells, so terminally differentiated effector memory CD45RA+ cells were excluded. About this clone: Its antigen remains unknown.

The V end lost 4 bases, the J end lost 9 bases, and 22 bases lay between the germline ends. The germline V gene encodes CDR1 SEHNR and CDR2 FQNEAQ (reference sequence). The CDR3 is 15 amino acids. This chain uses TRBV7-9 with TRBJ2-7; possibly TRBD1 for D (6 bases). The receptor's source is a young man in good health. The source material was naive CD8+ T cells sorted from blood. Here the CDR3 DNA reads TGTGCCAGCAGCTCACCACAGGGTAGTGATCGCGGGCAGTACTTC. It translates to CASSSPQGSDRGQYF.